What follows are 14 T cell receptor beta chains derived from one specimen sequenced in a study of T cells in localized non-small cell lung cancer. TCRdb's copy holds only in-frame clones and misses some; the assay was immunoSEQ multiplex PCR. The sample holds under 25,000 clones; around 85% are singletons and the top ten take approximately 22%. Here the sequenced sample was PBMCs, taken before any cancer treatment. The source of these receptors is a man aged 40-75 years with stage II squamous cell lung carcinoma.

The genes are TRBV2 and TRBJ2-7, with TRBD2 identical over 8 bases. CDR1 and CDR2 (germline): SNHLY, FYNNEI. CDR3 length: 15 residues. The junction had 5 bases not matched to a gene; V was cut back by 4 bases and J by 0 bases. CDR3 nucleotide sequence: TGTGCCAGCAGTGGACTAGCGTTAAGCTCCTACGAGCAGTACTTC. Amino acid sequence: CASSGLALSSYEQYF.

The V gene is TRBV19, the J gene TRBJ1-1; unclear D gene. Trimming removed 5 bases from V and 2 bases from J, with 12 bases in between. The CDR3 spans 14 residues. CDR1 and CDR2 from the germline V gene are LNHDA and SQIVND (reference sequence). The CDR3 DNA is TGTGCCAGTAGTTTCATCGGTATTAACACTGAAGCTTTCTTT. Its protein is CASSFIGINTEAFF.

The chain is built from TRBV5-1 and TRBJ1-4; D remains unclear. The CDR3 consists of 13 residues. With 4 bases removed from V and 6 bases from J, the gap between germline ends came to 10 bases. Germline V gene data show CDR1 as SGHRS and CDR2 as YFSETQ. This CDR3 is CASSLGRDEKLFF. The CDR3 DNA reads as TGCGCCAGCAGCCTCGGGAGGGATGAAAAACTGTTTTTT.

The rearrangement uses TRBV7-9 and TRBJ2-1; 8 bases match TRBD2. The CDR3 loop spans 19 amino acids. J gave up 1 base and V 6 bases, and 17 bases lay outside the gene matches. Germline V gene lookup returns CDR1 SEHNR and CDR2 FQNEAQ (reference sequence). CDR3 bases: TGTGCCAGCAGGGCCACTAGCGGTGCCCAACCAATGTCCTACAATGAGCAGTTCTTC. Protein sequence: CASRATSGAQPMSYNEQFF.

This clone came up once. V is TRBV9 and J is TRBJ2-3; 10 bases align to TRBD2. This CDR3 contains 17 residues. V shed 0 bases, J shed 4 bases, and the junction held 8 bases outside the gene matches. Germline V gene data show CDR1 as SGDLS and CDR2 as YYNGEE. The CDR3 sequence: CASSVAASGSGPDTQYF. CDR3 bases: TGTGCCAGCAGCGTAGCGGCTAGCGGGAGTGGCCCAGATACGCAGTATTTT.

The rearrangement links TRBV5-4 to TRBJ2-1, with TRBD2 matching over 13 bases. The ends lost 5 bases at V and 7 bases at J; junction bases unmatched: 6. This CDR3 contains 15 residues. The germline V gene has CDR1 SGHNT and CDR2 YYREEE (reference sequence). The CDR3 here is CASRYGLAGVNEQFF. The CDR3 nucleotides read TGTGCCAGCAGGTACGGACTAGCGGGGGTGAATGAGCAGTTCTTC. The variable domain in full, completed from reference TRBV5-4 and TRBJ2-1, reads ETGVTQSPTHLIKTRGQQVTLRCSSQSGHNTVSWYQQALGQGPQFIFQYYREEENGRGNFPPRFSGLQFPNYSSELNVNALELDDSALYLCASRYGLAGVNEQFFGPGTRLTVL.

The rearrangement joins TRBV5-6 to TRBJ1-2, with 7 bases fitting TRBD1. The J segment lost 8 bases and the V segment lost 1 base, leaving 2 bases of the junction unmatched. The CDR3 loop spans 12 amino acids. CDR1 is SGHDT, CDR2 YYEEEE, per germline. The CDR3 loop reads CASSLTGEGYTF. The CDR3 region has the DNA TGTGCCAGCAGCTTGACAGGGGAGGGCTACACCTTC.

The chain employs TRBV4-1 and TRBJ2-4; D unclear. Trimming pared 4 bases from V and 6 bases from J, leaving 13 bases between. The CDR3 length is 14 residues. Germline V lookup: CDR1 MGHRA, CDR2 YSYEKL. The CDR3 nucleotides are TGCGCCAGCAGCCCAACTTACTCCTCAAACATTCAGTACTTC. Translating it yields CASSPTYSSNIQYF.

The rearrangement joins TRBV9 to TRBJ2-1, with a tentative D call TRBD2 (7 bases). Germline V gene data show CDR1 as SGDLS and CDR2 as YYNGEE. This CDR3 comprises 11 residues. Trimming pared 3 bases from V and 16 bases from J, leaving 14 bases between. The CDR3 DNA sequence: TGTGCCAGCAGCGCAGGCGGGGGCCAATTCTTC. This translates into CASSAGGGQFF.

The genes are TRBV9 and TRBJ1-5; D is ambiguous. Germline V gives CDR1 SGDLS, CDR2 YYNGEE. Trimming shortened V by 0 bases and J by 5 bases, and 3 bases separated the two germline ends. CDR3 length: 12 residues. The CDR3 DNA is TGTGCCAGCAGCGTAGGGGATCAGCCCCAGCATTTT. Amino acids: CASSVGDQPQHF. The full variable domain, with the rest looked up from reference TRBV9 and TRBJ1-5, is DSGVTQTPKHLITATGQRVTLRCSPRSGDLSVYWYQQSLDQGLQFLIQYYNGEERAKGNILERFSAQQFPDLHSELNLSSLELGDSALYFCASSVGDQPQHFGDGTRLSIL.

A remark on this clone: At one end the junction does not follow the germline gene, possibly because of a read error. V usage is TRBV2 and J usage is TRBJ2-2, with 10 bases lining up with TRBD1. The germline V gene encodes CDR1 SNHLY and CDR2 FYNNEI. There are 17 residues in the CDR3. This CDR3 is CTSSELGQGTNTGELFF. The CDR3 DNA reads as TGTACCAGCAGTGAACTGGGACAGGGGACGAACACCGGGGAGCTGTTTTTT.

The chain's CDR3 is CASSPTPGETQYF. The CDR3 DNA is TGCGCCAGCAGCCCCACCCCGGGAGAGACCCAGTACTTC. The gene calls are TRBV5-1 and TRBJ2-5; D remains ambiguous. Germline V gene lookup returns CDR1 SGHRS and CDR2 YFSETQ. CDR3 length: 13 residues. With 4 bases removed from V and 4 bases from J, the gap between germline ends came to 11 bases.

This sequence joins TRBV5-8 and TRBJ1-1; D may be TRBD1 (5 bases). V lost 4 bases and J lost 1, with 8 bases in between. The CDR3 sequence is 13 residues long. Germline CDR1 SGHTS, CDR2 YDEGEE. In DNA form, the CDR3 reads TGTGCCAGCAGCCTCGGGACGAACACTGAAGCTTTCTTT. This codes for CASSLGTNTEAFF.

The genes are TRBV15 and TRBJ1-5; the D gene is possibly TRBD1 (5 bases). V was shortened by 8 bases and J by 5 bases, with 13 bases between the two germline ends. The CDR3 totals 13 residues. Germline V gene lookup returns CDR1 LNHNV and CDR2 YYDKDF (reference sequence). The CDR3 region has the DNA TGTGCCACCCAGCAGGGAGAGTATCAGCCCCAGCATTTT. Translation gives CATQQGEYQPQHF.